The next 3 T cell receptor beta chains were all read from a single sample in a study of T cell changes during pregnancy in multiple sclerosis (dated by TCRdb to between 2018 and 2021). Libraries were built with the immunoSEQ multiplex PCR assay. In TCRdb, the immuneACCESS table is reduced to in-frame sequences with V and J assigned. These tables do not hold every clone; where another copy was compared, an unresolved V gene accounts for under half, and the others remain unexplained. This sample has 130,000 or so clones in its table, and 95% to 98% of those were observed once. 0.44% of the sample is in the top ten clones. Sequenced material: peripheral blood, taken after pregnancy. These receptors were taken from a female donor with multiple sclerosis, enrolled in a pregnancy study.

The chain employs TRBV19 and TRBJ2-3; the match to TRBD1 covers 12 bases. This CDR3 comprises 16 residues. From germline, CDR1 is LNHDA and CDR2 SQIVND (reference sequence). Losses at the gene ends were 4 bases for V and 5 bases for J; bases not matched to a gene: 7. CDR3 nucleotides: TGTGCCAGTAGTACGGGACAGGGGGCGCATAAAGATACGCAGTATTTT. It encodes CASSTGQGAHKDTQYF. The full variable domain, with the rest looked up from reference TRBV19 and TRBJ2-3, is DGGITQSPKYLFRKEGQNVTLSCEQNLNHDAMYWYRQDPGQGLRLIYYSQIVNDFQKGDIAEGYSVSREKKESFPLTVTSAQKNPTAFYLCASSTGQGAHKDTQYFGPGTRLTVL.

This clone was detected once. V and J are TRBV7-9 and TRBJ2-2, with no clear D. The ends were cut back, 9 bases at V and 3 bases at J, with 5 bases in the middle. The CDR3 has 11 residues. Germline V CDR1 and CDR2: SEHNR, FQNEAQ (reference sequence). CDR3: CAREYTGELFF. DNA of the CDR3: TGTGCCAGAGAGTACACCGGGGAGCTGTTTTTT.

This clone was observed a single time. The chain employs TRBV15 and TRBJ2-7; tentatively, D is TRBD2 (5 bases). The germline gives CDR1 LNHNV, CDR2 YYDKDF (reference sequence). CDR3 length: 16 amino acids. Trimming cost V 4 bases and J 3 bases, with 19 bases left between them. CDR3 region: CATSNSEGRTYYEQYF. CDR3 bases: TGTGCCACCAGCAACTCTGAGGGTAGGACTTACTACGAGCAGTACTTC.